This T cell receptor (beta chain) originates from a study of shared clonotypes between healthy human individuals (dated by TCRdb to the early 2020s). With respect to the entire study: The cohort included a few men and a couple of women between 18 and 49 years of age. Per donor, leukapheresis produced somewhere between about 0.94 and 10 billion PBMCs. To estimate repertoire size and how much clonotypes are shared between individuals, the study performed deep sequencing of blood TCR repertoires from roughly five healthy adults. Per donor, three plates each were used for CD4 naive and CD4 memory, two for CD8 naive, and one for CD8 memory. Different laboratories and diverse techniques were used to prepare libraries and sequence TCR repertoires, to increase sequencing depth and limit assay-specific biases. Here is what the overall study found, with its caveats: The small number of donors limited the genetic and exposure-history diversity represented. Higher generation probabilities were observed for clonotypes shared by all four sorted-subset donors than for non-shared clonotypes. Sampling was restricted to blood, and TCR repertoires in tissue are likely to differ from TCR repertoires in blood. Larger estimated clonotype richness was generally found for naive subsets than for memory subsets. Based on pairwise subsampling, the degree of clonotype sharing among donors was expected to be affected by sequencing depth. Across a handful of donors, about 5.2% of naive CD4, around 3.3% of naive CD8, about 2% of memory CD4, and approximately 0.4% of memory CD8 clonotypes were shared. Even with the large sequencing depth, rarefaction of the sorted-subset datasets indicated that sequencing was incomplete.

TCR CDR3 regions were amplified from genomic DNA by multiplex PCR using the deep immunoSEQ assay. Extracted genomic DNA from each cell subset was distributed evenly across all wells of several immunoSEQ 96-well plates, and each plate was treated as a replicate. For sorted subsets, each replicate PCR was loaded with roughly 200 ng genomic DNA, equivalent to 25,000 to 35,000 T cell genomes. Purified libraries were quantified with a Qubit 3.0 fluorometer, sized on a Bioanalyzer 2100, and re-quantified with the KAPA Library Quantification kit. Every immunoSEQ 96-well plate was sequenced on a dedicated single-read 150-cycle Illumina NextSeq 550 flow cell. From the authors' description of their analysis: The immunoSEQ output contained only junctional sequences without quality scores, so filtering could not match that applied to full-length reads. Sequences were annotated with PyIR, a Python wrapper for IgBLAST v1.9, using IMGT germline references to assign V/J genes and CDR3. Reads with weak V/J assignments (E-value above 1e-6), missing CDR3, stop codons, out-of-frame junctions, or ambiguous translated residues were removed. V3J clonotypes were defined as sequences sharing an identical inferred V gene, J gene, and CDR3 amino acid sequence. To compute the percentage overlap between repertoires, the number of shared unique clonotypes was divided by the size of the smaller repertoire. Richness of each repertoire was evaluated using RTK rarefaction, the Chao1 estimator, and Recon v2.1 estimates of unobserved clonotypes. OLGA was used to compute generation probabilities for all TCRbeta clonotypes that the gDNA method yielded from a handful of donors. TCRdb obtained this table from immuneACCESS and retained in-frame rearrangements with V and J assigned. These tables miss some clones; where compared with another copy, unresolved V genes account for less than half of the shortfall, and the remainder is unexplained. V and J calls and clone size follow that table, whereas D and trimming were derived from the DNA. For this sample the table gives around 700,000 clones, of which about 90% were detected only once. The top ten clonotypes cover roughly 24% of the sample.

As concerns this clone: Its antigen has not been determined. The input lacks base qualities; no much larger clone sits a single base away.

For the CD8 naive samples, CD45RO-negative cells were positively selected for CCR7, yielding a CD45RA+CCR7+ population from which TemRA cells were excluded. Healthy HIV-negative adults with no recently reported acute infections or vaccinations were included as donors. Every donor was a Caucasian adult residing in Nashville, Tennessee, USA. After blood collection by leukapheresis, PBMCs were isolated using Ficoll-Histopaque density gradient centrifugation and then cryopreserved in the vapor phase of liquid nitrogen. Analytical flow cytometry was used to check the purity and quantity of each magnetically sorted T cell population. Each sorted fraction had its genomic DNA isolated and then quantified by UV absorbance on a Nanodrop 2000c. V and J are trimmed by 5 bases and 2 bases, and the gene matches miss 5 bases of the junction. From cysteine to phenylalanine, the CDR3 is 15 amino acids long. The read is trimmed to its CDR3 DNA, 45 bases read in frame from base 1. The CDR1 and CDR2 encoded by the germline V gene are SGHNT and YENEEA.

The source is a man aged 30 to 45 in good health. Sequenced: naive CD8+ T cells sorted from blood. The cell subset or site label on this specimen signifies: CD45RA+CCR7+. Recombination connected TRBV11-3 to TRBJ2-1, with 8 bases matching TRBD2. The nucleotide sequence is given as TGTGCCAGCAGCCCAGATAGCGGGACCTACAATGAGCAGTTCTTC. It encodes CASSPDSGTYNEQFF.